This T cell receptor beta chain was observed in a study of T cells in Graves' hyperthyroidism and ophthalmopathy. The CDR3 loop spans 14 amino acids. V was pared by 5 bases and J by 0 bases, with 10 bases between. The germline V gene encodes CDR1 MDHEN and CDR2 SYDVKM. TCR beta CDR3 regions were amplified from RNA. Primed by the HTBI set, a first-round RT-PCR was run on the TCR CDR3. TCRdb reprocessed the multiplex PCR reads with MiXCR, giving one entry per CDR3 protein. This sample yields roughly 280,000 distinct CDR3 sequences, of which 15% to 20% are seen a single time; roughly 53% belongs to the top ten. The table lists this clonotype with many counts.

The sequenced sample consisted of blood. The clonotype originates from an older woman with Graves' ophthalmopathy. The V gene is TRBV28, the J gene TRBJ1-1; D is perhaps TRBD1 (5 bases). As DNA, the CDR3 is TGTGCCAGCAGTCCGACAGCCTTGAACACTGAAGCTTTCTTT. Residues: CASSPTALNTEAFF.